This T cell receptor beta chain was found in a study of PD-L1 blockade in urothelial cancer (dated by TCRdb to 2015 to 2018). About the full investigation: All patients started therapy around 2014 and received atezolizumab 1,200 mg intravenously every 3 weeks. Twenty-five of 29 patients were identified as males with urothelial cancer of bladder origin, and a prior smoking history was reported by 18 of 29 patients. An ECOG performance status of 0 or 1 was recorded for the patients, and 0 to 3 prior chemotherapy regimens had been received by the patients. Blood samples were analyzed 3 weeks after the start of treatment (second dose) and 6 weeks after the start of treatment. Blood samples yielded a median of approximately 150,000 T cells and roughly 83,000 unique TCRs, with median clonality roughly 0.084. The study, an exploratory multi-omic analysis, examined somatic, immune and clinical correlates of response to PD-L1 blockade with atezolizumab in urothelial cancer. Pretreatment tumor samples, along with matched peripheral blood serially collected before and after atezolizumab treatment, were subjected to TCR sequencing. Durable clinical benefit was defined as a progression-free survival longer than 6 months, and TCR features were additionally tested against progression-free survival and overall survival. In the same patients, whole exome sequencing and RNA sequencing of pretreatment tumors were performed in addition to TCR sequencing. Durable clinical benefit was achieved by nine patients but not by the remaining 20. Pretreatment blood TCR-seq was available for under 35 patients, at least one posttreatment blood collection was obtained for 25 or so patients, and tumor TCR-seq was available for 25 or so patients. What the research found in general, with its limitations: Patients with durable benefit showed greater expansion of tumor-associated TCR clones in peripheral blood 3 weeks after starting treatment (n of about 20, p = 0.022). Improved progression-free and overall survival was found to be associated with pretreatment peripheral blood TCR clonality below the median. Because the sample size was small (n of about 30) and many of the analyses were exploratory, the results are meant to be hypothesis-generating.

Each PCR received spiked-in synthetic TCR analog templates so that absolute template abundance could be estimated from read counts. Using the immunoSEQ assay, TCRbeta CDR3 regions were amplified from genomic DNA with bias-controlled V and J gene primers. Sequencing of rearranged TCRbeta segments was done at approximately 20X coverage. The source study handled its data this way. Sequencing errors were corrected by clustering, and CDR3s were annotated against IMGT so that V, D and J genes could be assigned. Downstream analyses used only productive TCRbeta rearrangements, leaving out any out-of-frame or stop-codon sequences. Clonality was computed as one minus Shannon entropy normalized by the log of the number of unique productive sequences. Fisher's exact test with Benjamini-Hochberg correction, using a cutoff of adjusted p below 0.01, was how clones that differed between time points or between blood and tumor were identified. Not all clones reach the TCRdb copy of this immuneACCESS table, which keeps in-frame sequences only. Checked studies attribute under half of the gap to unresolved V genes and leave the rest unexplained. V and J calls and clone size are as listed in that table; D and trimming were resolved from the DNA. The sample table holds approximately 45,000 clones, of which 75% to 85% were seen once. Roughly 1.8% of the sample comes from the top ten.

Points on this clone: The target of this receptor is not known. Base qualities are not provided; no much larger clone lies one nucleotide away.

The V and J ends are trimmed by 3 bases and 0 bases, leaving 6 bases between them. The germline V gene (reference sequence) yields LNHDA for CDR1 and SQIVND for CDR2. Including cysteine and phenylalanine, the CDR3 has 14 amino acids. Only the CDR3 portion is preserved as DNA: 42 bases, with reading frame beginning at the first base. Interpreted using the paper, the time point label stands for: pretreatment peripheral blood. A total of roughly 31 patients with locally advanced or metastatic urothelial carcinoma, treated at Memorial Sloan Kettering on a trial protocol, made up the cohort. Peripheral blood mononuclear cells were collected from each patient pretreatment and during treatment, giving between 1 and 8 total time points per patient. The Qiagen DNeasy Blood extraction kit was used to purify genomic DNA from total PBMCs and tumor samples. PBMCs were collected pretreatment and during treatment, and were isolated and stored as previously described.

The TCR originated in a man in his fifties or sixties with urothelial cancer. The input for sequencing was PBMCs, taken around atezolizumab (anti-PD-L1) treatment. The chain was built from TRBV19 and TRBJ1-5; confidence is insufficient to name the D gene. Read as DNA, the sequence is TGTGCCAGTAGTATCATCGGTAGCAATCAGCCCCAGCATTTT. This codes for CASSIIGSNQPQHF.